This note documents a single T cell receptor beta chain sequence. Its specificity is unknown. The V gene's germline CDR1 is DFQATT and CDR2 SNEGSKA (reference sequence). Trimming pared 3 bases from V and 5 bases from J, leaving 16 bases between. CDR3 size: 14 residues. This sample stems from a study of human T cells and chemical hapten exposure. Across the study: On around 2 cm by around 2 cm of upper inner arm skin, sensitization was performed with 2% DPC.

Study results and caveats: TCRs at high frequency, those above 1 in 1000, did not change with DPC sensitization.

One entry per CDR3 protein, called by TCRdb with MiXCR from the RACE reads. Among under 200,000 distinct CDR3 sequences listed, more than 14% were seen once. The time point denotes: patch test 1, 2 weeks after DPC sensitization. Treatment denoted: therapeutic diphenylcyclopropenone sensitization with weekly scalp DPC. This receptor was identified in a woman aged 25 to 39 with alopecia areata. Some clones in this sample may be carry-over from other donors' samples. Sequencing was performed on whole blood, taken in connection with sensitization to the hapten diphenylcyclopropenone (DPC). The chain combines TRBV20-1 with TRBJ1-2, with D unclear. The CDR3 region has the DNA TGCAGTGCTAGGGACCCGGGAGGGCTGTATGGCTACACCTTC. Encoded protein: CSARDPGGLYGYTF.